Below are 14 T cell receptor beta chains sequenced from a single sample in a study of T cell repertoires in cytomegalovirus infection. TCRdb re-called the reads with MiXCR, one entry per CDR3 protein. This sample has approximately 250,000 distinct CDR3 sequences, with under 25% found just once. Sequencing was carried out using CD8+ T cells from PBMCs. These TCRs come from a human donor in good health (CMV status not recorded). Some clones in this sample may be carry-over from other donors' samples.

This clonotype was recorded a few times. The rearrangement links TRBV28 to TRBJ2-3, with D perhaps being TRBD1 or TRBD2 (5 bases each). CDR1 and CDR2 (germline): MDHEN, SYDVKM. CDR3 size: 15 residues. Deletions cut 4 bases from V and 1 base from J, with 12 bases between. The CDR3, as DNA: TGTGCCAGCAGTTCCAGGGACGGGGGCACAGATACGCAGTATTTT. It encodes CASSSRDGGTDTQYF. Drawing the rest from reference TRBV28 and TRBJ2-3, the complete variable domain is DVKVTQSSRYLVKRTGEKVFLECVQDMDHENMFWYRQDPGLGLRLIYFSYDVKMKEKGDIPEGYSVSREKKERFSLILESASTNQTSMYLCASSSRDGGTDTQYFGPGTRLTVL.

The chain links TRBV19 to TRBJ1-5; the match to TRBD1 covers 9 bases. CDR1 LNHDA and CDR2 SQIVND come from the germline V gene (reference sequence). The CDR3 consists of 14 residues. Trimming at V came to 5 bases and at J to 5 bases, leaving 4 bases not matched to a gene. For the CDR3, the DNA is TGTGCCAGTAGTCTACAGGGGGCGCATCAGCCCCAGCATTTT. It encodes CASSLQGAHQPQHF.

Worth noting for this clonotype: This CDR3 fails to terminate in the conserved phenylalanine or tryptophan, so it likely reflects a read error. The rearrangement uses TRBV11-1 and TRBJ1-1; the D gene is possibly TRBD1 (5 bases). The CDR3 spans 15 residues. The ends were cut back, 5 bases at V and 4 bases at J, with 17 bases in the middle. Germline V gene data show CDR1 as SGHAT and CDR2 as FQDESV (reference sequence). The CDR3 DNA is TGTGCCAGCAGCCCCCCCTCAGGGAGTGGCACTGAAGCTTTCTCT. It encodes CASSPPSGSGTEAFS.

On this clonotype itself: The junction does not match germline at one end; this may be a read error. The J gene is TRBJ2-6, the V gene TRBV4-1, with TRBD1 as a possible D gene (5 bases). The CDR3 is 17 residues long. The germline V gene encodes CDR1 MGHRA and CDR2 YSYEKL. The CDR3 loop reads CASSQDTGLSGANVLTF. DNA of the CDR3: TGTGCCAGCAGTCAAGATACAGGCCTATCTGGGGCCAACGTCCTGACTTTC.

V usage is TRBV7-6 and J usage is TRBJ1-1; 7 bases line up with TRBD1. CDR1 and CDR2 from the germline V gene are SGHVS and FNYEAQ. The CDR3 has 13 amino acids. The V and J ends lost 5 bases and 3 bases, in that order; junction bases with no gene match: 3. The CDR3 sequence: CASSPTGYTEAFF. As DNA, the CDR3 is TGTGCCAGCAGCCCGACAGGGTACACTGAAGCTTTCTTT.

This chain uses TRBV27 with TRBJ2-2; perhaps TRBD1 as D (5 bases). Per germline, CDR1 MNHEY and CDR2 SMNVEV (reference sequence). V gave up 5 bases and J gave up 2 bases, with 12 bases separating them. The CDR3 covers 15 residues. The CDR3 coding sequence is TGTGCCAGCAGTGCACGAGACAGAAACACCGGGGAGCTGTTTTTT. The encoded protein is CASSARDRNTGELFF.

The rearrangement joins TRBV6-1 to TRBJ2-2, with D unclear. Germline CDR1 MNHNS, CDR2 SASEGT. Trimming pared 5 bases from V and 0 bases from J, leaving 10 bases between. The CDR3 length is 15 residues. The CDR3 sequence: CASSLWLPNTGELFF. In nucleotides, the CDR3 is TGTGCCAGCAGTTTGTGGTTGCCGAACACCGGGGAGCTGTTTTTT.

The chain recombines TRBV11-2 with TRBJ2-7; 9 bases fit TRBD1. CDR1 is SGHAT, CDR2 FQNNGV, per germline. The CDR3 length is 15 residues. J lost 0 bases, V lost 5 bases, and 5 bases had no gene match. The CDR3, as DNA: TGTGCCAGCAGCGAGGGGACAGGGATCTCCTACGAGCAGTACTTC. Translating it yields CASSEGTGISYEQYF.

This clonotype was found a few times. This chain links TRBV27 with TRBJ1-1, with a weak D call TRBD1 (6 bases). CDR3 length: 15 residues. Germline CDR1 reads MNHEY; CDR2 reads SMNVEV (reference sequence). V shed 0 bases and J shed 4 bases, with 12 bases lying between them. The CDR3 DNA reads as TGTGCCAGCAGTTTATCCCGGGGAGGGGGCACTGAAGCTTTCTTT. This gives the protein CASSLSRGGGTEAFF.

Ten or more counts support this clonotype. The chain links TRBV7-8 to TRBJ2-1; the D gene is possibly TRBD2 (6 bases). Trimming left V 0 bases short and J 8 bases short, with 17 bases between. CDR3 size: 16 residues. The V gene's germline CDR1 is SGHVS and CDR2 FQNEAQ. The CDR3 reads CASSLAGLTLGDEQFF. In DNA form, the CDR3 reads TGTGCCAGCAGCTTAGCGGGACTTACATTGGGGGATGAGCAGTTCTTC.

This clonotype was counted a few times. V and J are TRBV29-1 and TRBJ1-2; D is possibly TRBD1 (6 bases). There are 14 residues in the CDR3. The ends were cut back, 0 bases at V and 7 bases at J, with 15 bases in the middle. Germline-derived CDR1 and CDR2 are SQVTM and ANQGSEA. The CDR3: CSVEDWGRLGGYTF. Written as DNA, the CDR3 is TGCAGCGTTGAAGATTGGGGGCGTTTAGGTGGCTACACCTTC.

Only a few counts were recorded for this clonotype. The chain employs TRBV7-9 and TRBJ2-1; D unclear. The CDR3 has 12 residues. V shed 7 bases and J shed 5 bases, with 9 bases lying between them. From germline, CDR1 is SEHNR and CDR2 FQNEAQ (reference sequence). Written as DNA, the CDR3 is TGTGCCAGCAACTCCTATAACAATGAGCAGTTCTTC. Protein: CASNSYNNEQFF.

The J gene is TRBJ1-2, the V gene TRBV19, with 7 nucleotides matching TRBD1. CDR1 and CDR2 (germline): LNHDA, SQIVND (reference sequence). CDR3 length: 15 amino acids. V shed 5 bases, J shed 7 bases, and the junction held 13 bases outside the gene matches. The CDR3 DNA is TGTGCCAGTAGTCCCGGTGGAGGGGGCATCGGTGGCTACACCTTC. This codes for CASSPGGGGIGGYTF.

This clonotype showed up just a few times. CDR3 loop: CASSYTTGGGYGYTF. The DNA of the CDR3 is TGTGCCAGCAGTTACACCACAGGGGGCGGCTATGGCTACACCTTC. This sequence joins TRBV6-5 and TRBJ1-2; 9 nucleotides line up with TRBD1. This CDR3 comprises 15 residues. Germline trimming cut 2 bases from V and 4 bases from J; bases unmatched to any gene: 5. The germline CDR1 and CDR2 sequences are MNHEY and SVGAGI.